This T cell receptor beta chain was recorded in a study of identical twins. Overall study findings and caveats: It was possible that invariant MAIT and iNKT cells partly confounded the zero-insertion analyses.

Trimming removed 1 base from V and 2 bases from J, with 8 bases in between. The CDR3 sequence is 15 residues long. Germline loops: CDR1 MDHEN, CDR2 SYDVKM. This clonotype showed up just a few times. Its matching antigen is unknown. TCRdb reprocessed the 5' RACE reads with MiXCR, giving one entry per CDR3 protein. Seen here are 300,000 to 400,000 distinct CDR3 sequences, around 12% observed once, and the top ten hold around 7.2%. This sample was also put to use in a study of yellow fever vaccine responses in identical twins.

The sample was CD8+ T cells sorted from blood. This receptor was identified in a woman between 18 and 29 years old in good health. The V gene is TRBV28, the J gene TRBJ2-2; D gene uncertain. Here the CDR3 DNA reads TGTGCCAGCAGTTTATCCCGGGTAAACACCGGGGAGCTGTTTTTT. It translates to CASSLSRVNTGELFF.